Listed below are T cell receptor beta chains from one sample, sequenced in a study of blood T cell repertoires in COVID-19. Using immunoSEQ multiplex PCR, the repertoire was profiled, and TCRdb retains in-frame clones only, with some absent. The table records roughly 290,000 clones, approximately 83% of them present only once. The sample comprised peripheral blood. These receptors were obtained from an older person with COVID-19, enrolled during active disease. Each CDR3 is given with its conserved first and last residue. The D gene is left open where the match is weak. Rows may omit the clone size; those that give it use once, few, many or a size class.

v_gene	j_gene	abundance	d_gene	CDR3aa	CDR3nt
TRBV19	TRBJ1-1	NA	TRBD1	CASIQGWTEAFF	TGTGCCAGTATACAGGGGTGGACTGAAGCTTTCTTT
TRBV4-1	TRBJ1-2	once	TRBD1	CASSHVTGTLYGYTF	TGCGCCAGCAGCCACGTGACAGGGACCCTCTATGGCTACACCTTC
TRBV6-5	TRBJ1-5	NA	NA	CASSYDRYSNQPQHF	TGTGCCAGCAGTTATGACAGATATAGCAATCAGCCCCAGCATTTT
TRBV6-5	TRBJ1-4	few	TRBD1	CASRLGGQGGEKLFF	TGTGCCAGCAGGCTTGGGGGACAGGGAGGGGAAAAACTGTTTTTT
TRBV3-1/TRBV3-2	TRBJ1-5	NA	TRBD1	CASSQTGVEQPQHF	TGTGCCAGCAGCCAGACAGGGGTAGAGCAGCCCCAGCATTTT
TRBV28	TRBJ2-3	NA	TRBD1	CASYPGQGLLARYSTDTQYF	TGTGCCAGCTATCCGGGACAGGGGTTGTTGGCTCGGTATAGCACAGATACGCAGTATTTT
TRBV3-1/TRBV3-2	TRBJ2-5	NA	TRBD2	CASSQTSGAQETQYF	TGTGCCAGCAGCCAGACTAGCGGGGCACAAGAGACCCAGTACTTC
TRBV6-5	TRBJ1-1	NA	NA	CSIKQELQNTEAFF	TGTTCAATAAAACAGGAGCTCCAGAACACTGAAGCTTTCTTT
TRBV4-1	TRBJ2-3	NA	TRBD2	CASSQRGLAGITDTQYF	TGCGCCAGCAGCCAAAGGGGACTAGCGGGGATCACAGATACGCAGTATTTT
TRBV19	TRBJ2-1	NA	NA	CASSIPFARNEQFF	TGTGCCAGTAGTATCCCCTTCGCGCGCAATGAGCAGTTCTTC
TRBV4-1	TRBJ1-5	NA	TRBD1	CASSQETGQGNQPQHF	TGCGCCAGCAGCCAAGAGACGGGACAGGGCAATCAGCCCCAGCATTTT
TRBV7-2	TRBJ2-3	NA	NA	CASSLGGGNTQYF	TGTGCCAGCAGCTTAGGGGGCGGGAATACGCAGTATTTT
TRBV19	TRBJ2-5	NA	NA	CASSISFRETQYF	TGTGCCAGTAGTATATCTTTCCGGGAGACCCAGTACTTC
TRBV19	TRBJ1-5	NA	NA	CASSIGGGGPQHF	TGTGCCAGTAGTATCGGCGGCGGGGGGCCCCAGCATTTT
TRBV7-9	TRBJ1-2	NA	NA	CASSFRRAVVRGGYGYTF	TGTGCCAGCAGCTTCCGGCGAGCGGTTGTACGGGGAGGCTATGGCTACACCTTC
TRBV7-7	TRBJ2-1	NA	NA	CASSLGQNNEQFF	TGTGCCAGCAGCTTAGGACAGAACAATGAGCAGTTCTTC